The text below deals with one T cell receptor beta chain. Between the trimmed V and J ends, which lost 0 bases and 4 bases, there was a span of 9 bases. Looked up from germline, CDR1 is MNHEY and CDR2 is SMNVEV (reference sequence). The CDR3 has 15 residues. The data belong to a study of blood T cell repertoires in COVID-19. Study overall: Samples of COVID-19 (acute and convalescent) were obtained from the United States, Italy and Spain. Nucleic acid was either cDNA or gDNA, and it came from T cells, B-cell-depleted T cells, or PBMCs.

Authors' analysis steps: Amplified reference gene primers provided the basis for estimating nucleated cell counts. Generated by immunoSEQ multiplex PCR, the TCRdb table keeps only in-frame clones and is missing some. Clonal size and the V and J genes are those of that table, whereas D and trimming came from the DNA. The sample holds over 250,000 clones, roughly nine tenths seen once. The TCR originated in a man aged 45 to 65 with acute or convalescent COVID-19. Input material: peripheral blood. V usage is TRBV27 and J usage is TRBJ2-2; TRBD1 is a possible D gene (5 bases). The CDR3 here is CASSLSSRGTGELFF. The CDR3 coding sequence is TGTGCCAGCAGTTTATCGTCAAGGGGCACCGGGGAGCTGTTTTTT.